This T cell receptor (beta chain) was recovered during a study of a mutant IDH1 vaccine in newly diagnosed glioma. Study background: The therapy given earlier, which was standard therapy, consisted of radiotherapy, temozolomide, or both, and most of the patients received both. Notes on the study in general: Vaccination induced immune responses in about 92% of patients.

Time point meaning: baseline, week 1 (first vaccination visit). Treatment reported: pre-vaccination baseline after standard-of-care therapy. This clone showed up just once. Its antigen is still unknown. This CDR3 is 18 amino acids long. Germline V gives CDR1 SEHNR, CDR2 FQNEAQ (reference sequence). V was pared by 3 bases and J by 4 bases, with 23 bases between. Method: immunoSEQ multiplex PCR; TCRdb's copy keeps in-frame clones and lacks some. The profile shows about 66,000 clones, just over 85% of them singletons. Source: PBMCs, taken from a glioma patient treated with radiotherapy, temozolomide or both. The clonotype comes from a man aged 30 to 39 with glioma. The genes are TRBV7-9 and TRBJ2-3, with D tentatively TRBD1 (6 bases). The CDR3 DNA follows: TGTGCCAGCAGCTTCAGGGCTGGGGGCCCAACATGGGCAGATACGCAGTATTTT. It specifies CASSFRAGGPTWADTQYF.